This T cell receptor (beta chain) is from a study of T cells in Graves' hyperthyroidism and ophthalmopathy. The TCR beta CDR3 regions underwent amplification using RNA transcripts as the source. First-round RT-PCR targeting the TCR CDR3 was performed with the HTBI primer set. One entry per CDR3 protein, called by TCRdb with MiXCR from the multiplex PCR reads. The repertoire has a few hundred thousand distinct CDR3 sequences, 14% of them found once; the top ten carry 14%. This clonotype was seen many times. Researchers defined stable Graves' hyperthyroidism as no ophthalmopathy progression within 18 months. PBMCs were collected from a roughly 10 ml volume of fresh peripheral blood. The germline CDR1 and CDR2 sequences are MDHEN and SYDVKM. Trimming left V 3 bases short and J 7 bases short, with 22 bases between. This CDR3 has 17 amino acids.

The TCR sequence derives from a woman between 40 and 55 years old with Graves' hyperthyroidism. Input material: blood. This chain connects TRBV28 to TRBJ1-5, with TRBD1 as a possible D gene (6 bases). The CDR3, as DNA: TGTGCCAGCAGTTTGGTAGGATCACAGGGCGGACAGCAGCCCCAGCATTTT. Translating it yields CASSLVGSQGGQQPQHF.